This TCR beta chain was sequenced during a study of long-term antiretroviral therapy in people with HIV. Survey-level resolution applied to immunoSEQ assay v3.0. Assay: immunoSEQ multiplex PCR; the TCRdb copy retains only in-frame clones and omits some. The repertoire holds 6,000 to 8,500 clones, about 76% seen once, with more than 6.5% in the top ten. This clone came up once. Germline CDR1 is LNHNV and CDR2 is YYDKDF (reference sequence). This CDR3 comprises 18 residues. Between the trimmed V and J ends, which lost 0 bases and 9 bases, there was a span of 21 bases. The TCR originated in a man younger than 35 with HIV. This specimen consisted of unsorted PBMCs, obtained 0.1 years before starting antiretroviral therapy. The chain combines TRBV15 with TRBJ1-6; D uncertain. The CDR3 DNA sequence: TGTGCCACCAGCAGAGATGCCCCCCCGGCGGGCGCTTTTTCACCCCTCCACTTT. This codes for CATSRDAPPAGAFSPLHF.